This T cell receptor (beta chain) comes out of a study of shared clonotypes between healthy human individuals. Germline V gene sequence: CDR1 MNHEY, CDR2 SVGAGI. V was pared by 4 bases and J by 5 bases, with 7 bases of the junction left unmatched. The CDR3 is made up of 14 amino acids. Data came from immunoSEQ multiplex PCR; TCRdb stores just in-frame clones and leaves some out. The sample yields 850,000 to 1,200,000 clones, around 74% seen once. The material sequenced was memory CD4+ T cells sorted from blood. Subset in this sample: CD45RA-negative fraction. The sequence was obtained from a man aged 18 to 29 in good health. The V gene is TRBV6-5, the J gene TRBJ2-5; 7 bases map to TRBD1. The CDR3 DNA reads as TGTGCCAGCAGTTCAGGGGGTGGGTCGGAGACCCAGTACTTC. This encodes CASSSGGGSETQYF.